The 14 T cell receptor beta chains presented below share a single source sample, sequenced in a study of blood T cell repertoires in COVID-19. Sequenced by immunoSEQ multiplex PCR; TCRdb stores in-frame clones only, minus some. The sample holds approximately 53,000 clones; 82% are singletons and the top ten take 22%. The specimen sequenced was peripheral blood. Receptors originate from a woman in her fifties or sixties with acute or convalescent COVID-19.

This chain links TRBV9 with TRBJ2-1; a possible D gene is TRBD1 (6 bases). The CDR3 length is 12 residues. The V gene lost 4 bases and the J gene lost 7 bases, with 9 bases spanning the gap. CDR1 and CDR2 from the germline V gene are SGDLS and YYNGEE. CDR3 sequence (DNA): TGTGCCAGCAGCACAACAGGGAATGAGCAGTTCTTC. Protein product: CASSTTGNEQFF.

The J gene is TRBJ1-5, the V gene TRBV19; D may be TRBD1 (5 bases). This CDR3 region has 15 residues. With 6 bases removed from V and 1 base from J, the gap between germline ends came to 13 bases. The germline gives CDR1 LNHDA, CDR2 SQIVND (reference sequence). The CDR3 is CASSQNSGSNQPQHF. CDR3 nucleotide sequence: TGTGCCAGTAGCCAGAACTCAGGGAGCAATCAGCCCCAGCATTTT.

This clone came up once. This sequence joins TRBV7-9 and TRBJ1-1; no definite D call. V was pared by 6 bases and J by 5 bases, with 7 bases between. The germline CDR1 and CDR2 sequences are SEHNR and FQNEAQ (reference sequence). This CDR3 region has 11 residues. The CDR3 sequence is CASRARTEAFF. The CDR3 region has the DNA TGTGCCAGCAGGGCGAGGACTGAAGCTTTCTTT.

CDR3 coding DNA: TGTGCCAGCTCACCGCGCAGGTCCACCGGGGAGCTGTTTTTT. It translates to CASSPRRSTGELFF. V is TRBV18 and J is TRBJ2-2; D remains ambiguous. Germline V CDR1 and CDR2: KGHSH, LQKENI. This CDR3 is built from 14 residues. Deletions cut 3 bases from V and 4 bases from J, with 9 bases between.

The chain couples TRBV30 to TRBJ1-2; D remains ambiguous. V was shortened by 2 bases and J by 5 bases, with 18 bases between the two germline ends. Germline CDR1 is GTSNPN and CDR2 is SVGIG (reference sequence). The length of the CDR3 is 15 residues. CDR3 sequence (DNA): TGTGCCTGGAGTAAAGGCGAGGGAGGGATTTATGGCTACACCTTC. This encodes CAWSKGEGGIYGYTF.

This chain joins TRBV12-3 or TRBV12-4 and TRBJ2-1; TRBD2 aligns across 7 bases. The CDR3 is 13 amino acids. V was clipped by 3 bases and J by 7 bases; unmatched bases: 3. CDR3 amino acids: CASSLGGRNEQFF. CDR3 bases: TGTGCCAGCAGTTTGGGCGGGAGAAATGAGCAGTTCTTC.

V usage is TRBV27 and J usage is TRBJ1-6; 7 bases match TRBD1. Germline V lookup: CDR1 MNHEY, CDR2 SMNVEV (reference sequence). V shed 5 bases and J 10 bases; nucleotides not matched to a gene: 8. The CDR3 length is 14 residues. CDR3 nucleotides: TGTGCCAGCAGTCCCTCGACAGGGAGATCACCCCTCCACTTT. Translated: CASSPSTGRSPLHF.

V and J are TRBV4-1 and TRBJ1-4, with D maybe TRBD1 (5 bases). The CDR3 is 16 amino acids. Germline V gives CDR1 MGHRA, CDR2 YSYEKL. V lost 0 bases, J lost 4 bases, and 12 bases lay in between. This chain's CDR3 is CASSQDWGGLNEKLFF. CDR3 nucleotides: TGCGCCAGCAGCCAAGATTGGGGGGGACTTAATGAAAAACTGTTTTTT.

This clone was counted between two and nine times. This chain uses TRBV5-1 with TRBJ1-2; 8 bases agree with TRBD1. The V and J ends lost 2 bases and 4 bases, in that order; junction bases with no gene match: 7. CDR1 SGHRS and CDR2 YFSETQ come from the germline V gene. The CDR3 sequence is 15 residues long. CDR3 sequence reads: CASSFVAGGFYGYTF. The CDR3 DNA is TGCGCCAGCAGCTTCGTAGCAGGGGGCTTCTATGGCTACACCTTC.

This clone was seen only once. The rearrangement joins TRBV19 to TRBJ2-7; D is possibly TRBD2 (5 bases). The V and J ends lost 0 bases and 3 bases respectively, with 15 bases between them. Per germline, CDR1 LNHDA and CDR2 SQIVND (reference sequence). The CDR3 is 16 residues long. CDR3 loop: CASSIDLSGLGYEQYF. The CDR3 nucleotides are TGTGCCAGTAGTATAGATCTATCGGGGTTGGGCTACGAGCAGTACTTC.

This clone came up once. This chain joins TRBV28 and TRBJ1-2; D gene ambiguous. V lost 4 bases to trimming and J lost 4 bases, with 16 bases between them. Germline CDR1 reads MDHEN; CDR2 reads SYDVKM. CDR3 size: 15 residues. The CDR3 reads CASSSYSSERYGYTF. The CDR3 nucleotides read TGTGCCAGCAGTTCCTATAGTTCAGAGCGCTATGGCTACACCTTC.

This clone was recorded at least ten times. As DNA, the CDR3 is TGTGCCAGCAGCCCCGGGGGGGCGGCCAAAAACATTCAGTACTTC. Translated: CASSPGGAAKNIQYF. The rearrangement joins TRBV6-5 to TRBJ2-4, with 8 bases aligning to TRBD2. In germline, CDR1 is MNHEY, CDR2 SVGAGI. The length of the CDR3 is 15 residues. V shed 6 bases, J shed 1 base, and the junction held 5 bases outside the gene matches.

CDR3 coding DNA: TGTGCCAGCAGCTTAGGGGTGGAGTCCCAGCCCCAGCATTTT. Translation: CASSLGVESQPQHF. The chain uses TRBV7-8 and TRBJ1-5; D not certain. Trimming removed 1 base from V and 7 bases from J, with 11 bases in between. The germline V gene encodes CDR1 SGHVS and CDR2 FQNEAQ. The length of the CDR3 is 14 residues.

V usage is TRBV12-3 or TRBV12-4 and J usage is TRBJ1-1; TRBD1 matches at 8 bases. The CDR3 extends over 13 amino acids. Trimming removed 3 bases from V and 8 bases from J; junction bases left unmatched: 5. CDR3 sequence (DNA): TGTGCCAGCAGTTTTCAGGGGGCGGCCGAAGCTTTCTTT. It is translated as CASSFQGAAEAFF.